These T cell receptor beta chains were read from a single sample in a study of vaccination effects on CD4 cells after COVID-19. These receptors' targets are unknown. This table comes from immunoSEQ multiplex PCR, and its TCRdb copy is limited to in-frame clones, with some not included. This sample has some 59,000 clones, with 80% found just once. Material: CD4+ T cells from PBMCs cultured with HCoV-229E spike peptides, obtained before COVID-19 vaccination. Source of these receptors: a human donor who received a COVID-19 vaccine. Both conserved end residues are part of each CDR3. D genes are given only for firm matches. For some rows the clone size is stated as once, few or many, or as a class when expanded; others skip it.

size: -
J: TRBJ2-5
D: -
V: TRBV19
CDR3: CASSIQRWETQYF
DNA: TGTGCCAGTAGTATTCAGAGGTGGGAGACCCAGTACTTC

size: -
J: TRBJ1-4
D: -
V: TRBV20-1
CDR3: CSASGGDEKLFF
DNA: TGCAGTGCTAGTGGGGGGGATGAAAAACTGTTTTTT

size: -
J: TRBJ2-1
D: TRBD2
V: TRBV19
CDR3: CASSRTGLAGPNEQFF
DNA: TGTGCCAGTAGTAGGACCGGACTAGCGGGGCCGAATGAGCAGTTCTTC

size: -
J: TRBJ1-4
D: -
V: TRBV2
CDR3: CASRAGGNEKLFF
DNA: TGTGCCAGCAGGGCCGGTGGGAATGAAAAACTGTTTTTT

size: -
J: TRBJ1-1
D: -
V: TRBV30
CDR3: CAWSVQSNTEAFF
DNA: TGTGCCTGGAGTGTACAGAGCAACACTGAAGCTTTCTTT

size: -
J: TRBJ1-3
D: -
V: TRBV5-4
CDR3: CASSLGQLRSGNTIYF
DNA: TGTGCCAGCAGCTTGGGGCAGCTCCGCTCTGGAAACACCATATATTTT

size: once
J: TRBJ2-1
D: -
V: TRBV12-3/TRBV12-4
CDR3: CASSTTGTAEQFF
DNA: TGTGCCAGCAGTACAACCGGGACTGCTGAGCAGTTCTTC

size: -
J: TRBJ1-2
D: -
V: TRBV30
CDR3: CAWSYPGEPYGYTF
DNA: TGTGCCTGGAGTTATCCAGGAGAACCCTATGGCTACACCTTC

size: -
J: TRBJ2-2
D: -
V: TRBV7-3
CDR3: CASSLTRARGGLQGGELFF
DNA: TGTGCCAGCAGCTTAACGAGGGCCCGTGGAGGACTGCAGGGCGGGGAGCTGTTTTTT

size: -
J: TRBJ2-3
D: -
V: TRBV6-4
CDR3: CASSVTGSTDTQYF
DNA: TGTGCCAGCAGTGTTACGGGAAGCACAGATACGCAGTATTTT

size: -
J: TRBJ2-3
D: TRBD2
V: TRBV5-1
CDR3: CASSLQTSGGADTQYF
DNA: TGCGCCAGCAGCCTACAGACTAGCGGGGGGGCGGATACGCAGTATTTT

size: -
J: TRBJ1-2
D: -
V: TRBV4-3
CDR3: CASSQDVGFENYGYTF
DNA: TGCGCCAGCAGCCAAGATGTCGGATTTGAAAACTATGGCTACACCTTC

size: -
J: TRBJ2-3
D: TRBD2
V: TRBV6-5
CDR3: CASRWRGGNDDTQYF
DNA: TGTGCCAGCAGGTGGCGGGGGGGAAATGATGATACGCAGTATTTT

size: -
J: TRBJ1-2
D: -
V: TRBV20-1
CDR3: CSAPDRGYTF
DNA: TGCAGTGCTCCTGACCGTGGCTACACCTTC

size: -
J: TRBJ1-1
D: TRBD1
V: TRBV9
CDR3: CASTPRQGHTEAFF
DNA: TGTGCCAGCACCCCGAGACAGGGTCACACTGAAGCTTTCTTT

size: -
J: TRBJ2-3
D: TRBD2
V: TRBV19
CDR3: CASSIDQAGGPNTQYF
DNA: TGTGCCAGTAGTATAGATCAAGCGGGGGGGCCGAATACGCAGTATTTT

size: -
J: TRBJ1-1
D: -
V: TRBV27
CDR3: CASSLQSMNTEAFF
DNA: TGTGCCAGCAGTTTGCAGTCCATGAACACTGAAGCTTTCTTT

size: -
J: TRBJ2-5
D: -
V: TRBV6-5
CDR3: CASNRRREETQYF
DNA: TGTGCCAGCAACCGCCGCAGGGAAGAGACCCAGTACTTC

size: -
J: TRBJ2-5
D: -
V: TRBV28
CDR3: CASRLTGQETQYF
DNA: TGTGCCAGCAGGTTGACTGGGCAAGAGACCCAGTACTTC

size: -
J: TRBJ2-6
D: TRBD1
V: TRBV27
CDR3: CASSPGQGRTSGANVLTF
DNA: TGTGCCAGCAGTCCCGGACAGGGTCGGACCTCTGGGGCCAACGTCCTGACTTTC

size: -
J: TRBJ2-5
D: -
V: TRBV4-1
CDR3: CASSQDGGLSQETQYF
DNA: TGCGCCAGCAGCCAAGACGGGGGGCTATCGCAAGAGACCCAGTACTTC

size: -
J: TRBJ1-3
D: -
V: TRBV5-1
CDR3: CASSLEVEDTIYF
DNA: TGCGCCAGCAGCTTGGAGGTCGAGGACACCATATATTTT

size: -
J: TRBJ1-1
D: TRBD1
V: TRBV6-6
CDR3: CASSFNRGQNTEAFF
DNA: TGTGCCAGCAGTTTTAACAGGGGCCAAAACACTGAAGCTTTCTTT

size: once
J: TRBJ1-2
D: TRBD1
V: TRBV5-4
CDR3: CASTGPDRDYGYTF
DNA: TGTGCCAGCACAGGTCCGGACAGGGACTATGGCTACACCTTC

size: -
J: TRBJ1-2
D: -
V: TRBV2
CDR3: CASMGTTLYGYTF
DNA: TGTGCCAGCATGGGGACAACACTCTATGGCTACACCTTC

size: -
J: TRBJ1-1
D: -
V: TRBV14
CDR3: CASSRINMNTEAFF
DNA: TGTGCCAGCAGCCGTATAAACATGAACACTGAAGCTTTCTTT

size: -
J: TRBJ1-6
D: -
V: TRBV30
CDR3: CAWSVGQYNSPLHF
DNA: TGTGCCTGGAGTGTAGGGCAGTATAATTCACCCCTCCACTTT

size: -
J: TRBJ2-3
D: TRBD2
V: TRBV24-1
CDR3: CATSGGLAQSTDTQYF
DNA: TGTGCCACCAGTGGGGGACTAGCGCAGTCCACAGATACGCAGTATTTT

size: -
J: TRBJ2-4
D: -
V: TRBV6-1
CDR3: CASSEARGWDSSAKNIQYF
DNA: TGTGCCAGCAGTGAAGCAAGGGGCTGGGATTCTAGCGCCAAAAACATTCAGTACTTC

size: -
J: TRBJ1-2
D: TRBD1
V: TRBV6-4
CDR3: CASSETDRGPYGYTF
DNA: TGTGCCAGCAGTGAGACAGACAGGGGACCCTATGGCTACACCTTC

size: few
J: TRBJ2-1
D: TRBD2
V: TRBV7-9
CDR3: CATWAGTSNPLGSYNEQFF
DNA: TGTGCCACGTGGGCCGGGACTAGCAACCCCCTAGGCTCCTACAATGAGCAGTTCTTC

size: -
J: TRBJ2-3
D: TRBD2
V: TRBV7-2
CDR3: CASSLGGLAGGTQYF
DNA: TGTGCCAGCAGCTTAGGTGGTCTAGCGGGGGGGACGCAGTATTTT

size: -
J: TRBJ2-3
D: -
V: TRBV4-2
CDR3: CASSQARTSGSTDTQYF
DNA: TGTGCCAGCAGCCAAGCCAGGACGAGCGGCTCCACAGATACGCAGTATTTT

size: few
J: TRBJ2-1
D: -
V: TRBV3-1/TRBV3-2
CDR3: CASSLRGGSYNEQFF
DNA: TGTGCCAGCAGCCTCAGGGGAGGGTCCTACAATGAGCAGTTCTTC

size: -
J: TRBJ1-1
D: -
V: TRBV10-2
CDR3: CASSEGSMNTEAFF
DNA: TGCGCCAGCAGTGAGGGCAGCATGAACACTGAAGCTTTCTTT

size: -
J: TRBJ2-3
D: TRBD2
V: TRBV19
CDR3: CASSVAGGQGDTQYF
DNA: TGTGCCAGTAGTGTAGCGGGGGGCCAAGGAGATACGCAGTATTTT

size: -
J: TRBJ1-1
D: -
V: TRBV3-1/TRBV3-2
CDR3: CASSQGRYRVLRF
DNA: TGTGCCAGCAGCCAAGGGCGGTACCGCGTCTTACGCTTT

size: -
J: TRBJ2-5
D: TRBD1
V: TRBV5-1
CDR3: CASSLGQGFRETQYF
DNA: TGCGCCAGCAGCTTGGGACAGGGGTTTAGGGAGACCCAGTACTTC

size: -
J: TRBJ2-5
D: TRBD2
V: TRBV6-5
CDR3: CASRRTSGQETQYF
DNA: TGTGCCAGCAGAAGGACTAGCGGACAAGAGACCCAGTACTTC

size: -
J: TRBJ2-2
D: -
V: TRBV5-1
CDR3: CASSYLTDNTGELFF
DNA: TGCGCCAGCAGCTACTTGACAGATAACACCGGGGAGCTGTTTTTT

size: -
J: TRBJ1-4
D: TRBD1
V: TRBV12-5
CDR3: CASGLIPDGRTGFSTNEKLFF
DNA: TGTGCTAGTGGTTTGATCCCCGATGGGCGGACAGGGTTTTCCACTAATGAAAAACTGTTTTTT

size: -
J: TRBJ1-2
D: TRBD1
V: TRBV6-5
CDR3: CASKGQGYGYTF
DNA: TGTGCCAGCAAAGGACAGGGTTATGGCTACACCTTC

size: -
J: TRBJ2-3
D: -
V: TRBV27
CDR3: CASSLSPETTDTQYF
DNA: TGTGCCAGCAGTTTAAGTCCAGAAACTACAGATACGCAGTATTTT

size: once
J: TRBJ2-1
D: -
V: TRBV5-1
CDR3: CASRSLGTVIYNEQFF
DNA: TGCGCCAGCAGATCTCTGGGGACTGTTATCTACAATGAGCAGTTCTTC

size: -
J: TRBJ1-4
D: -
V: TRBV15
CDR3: CATSRMKAGQEKLFF
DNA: TGTGCCACCAGCAGAATGAAGGCCGGACAGGAAAAACTGTTTTTT

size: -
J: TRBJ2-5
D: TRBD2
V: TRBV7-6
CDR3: CASSPAGLAGGTQYF
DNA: TGTGCCAGCAGCCCCGCCGGGCTAGCGGGGGGGACCCAGTACTTC